This T cell receptor (beta chain) was retrieved from a study of blood T cell repertoires in COVID-19. Study summary: PBMCs, B-cell-depleted T cells, or T cells provided the cDNA or gDNA that made up the material.

This CDR3 region has 17 residues. The germline V and J ends were trimmed by 3 bases and 7 bases, with 21 bases remaining between them. Germline V lookup: CDR1 KGHSH, CDR2 LQKENI. In the source study's methods: Cell counts per sample came from amplifying reference gene primers. TCRdb's table, derived via immunoSEQ multiplex PCR, lists solely in-frame clones and lacks some. The V and J calls and clone size are taken from that table; D and trimming were inferred from the DNA. In the table there are tens of thousands of clones, almost 80% of which are singletons. The sample taken for sequencing was peripheral blood. The receptor was isolated from a man aged 55-75 years with acute or convalescent COVID-19. The chain uses TRBV18 and TRBJ1-4, with a possible D match to TRBD1 (6 bases). CDR3 DNA sequence: TGTGCCAGCTCACCCTCTAGAGAGGACCTAGGGGGTGAAAAACTGTTTTTT. Translation: CASSPSREDLGGEKLFF.